This record looks at one T cell receptor beta chain sequence and its context. This clone came up many times. Its antigen remains unidentified. No qualities accompany the bases; no much larger clone lies one base away. Genomic DNA was the input for TRB sequencing, which was run either with the immunoSEQ assay at survey resolution or with the hsTCRB kit. In the source study's methods: The immunoSEQ software was used for initial read processing, and the LymphoSeq R package was used for repertoire analyses. Clonality was calculated as 1 minus normalized Shannon entropy, and the Gini coefficient was also calculated for each TRB dataset. To infer phenotypes in unsorted samples, TRB sequences from sorted subsets of the recipient or donor were mapped onto unsorted samples from the same recipient. TCRdb's version of the immuneACCESS table is confined to in-frame rearrangements and falls short of the full clone set. An unresolved V gene accounts for under half of the shortfall where checked; the remainder is of unknown origin. The V and J calls and clone size were taken over from that table, and D and trimming were inferred from the DNA. In this sample, about 25,000 clones appear, none counted once only. About 2% of the sample goes to the ten largest clones.

V is clipped by 7 bases and J by 8 bases, and the sequence between their germline boundaries is 12 bases long. The germline V gene encodes CDR1 SGDLS and CDR2 YYNGEE. Measured from the cysteine to the phenylalanine, the CDR3 is 12 residues long. Only the CDR3 region is kept as DNA, spanning 36 bases read in frame from base 1. Per the publication, the treatment or condition label means: high-dose cyclophosphamide on days +3 and +4 as single-agent GVHD prophylaxis. Busulfan and fludarabine conditioning, a related or unrelated marrow graft, and cyclophosphamide on days +3 and +4 were given to PTCy patients. The PTCy-treated patients were enrolled in a prospective multi-institutional clinical trial. Mononuclear cells from peripheral blood and bone marrow were separated by Ficoll-Hypaque density centrifugation and then cryopreserved. This entry comes from a study of T cells after posttransplantation cyclophosphamide (dated by TCRdb to 2016 to 2017). For context, the study as a whole: The study tracked T cell repertoire reconstitution by TRB sequencing after myeloablative bone marrow transplantation using posttransplantation cyclophosphamide as GVHD prophylaxis. Public TRB sequences were queried against a database of over 3,600 sequences associated with responses to pathogens, tumor antigens, self-antigens and alloantigens. TRB sequencing was performed on blood from all 35 or so PTCy patients with 1-year posttransplant specimens. Samples from a few dozen PTCy-treated patients and 15 to 20 related bone marrow donors of those patients were subjected to antigen receptor sequencing. TRB sequencing was also done on up to 3 additional blood samples from 2 to 5.2 years after transplant in 3 patients, and on pretransplant blood from 4 patients. TRA and TRB clonality were tightly correlated in several samples, so subsequent TCR analyses focused on TRB only. Broader findings and caveats from the paper: The TRB repertoires of T cells infiltrating skin or GI tract showed only limited overlap with the TRB repertoires of T cells in blood. Across over 40 patients, TRB clonality was highly associated with recipient CMV seropositivity and CMV reactivation, and PTCy diversity was similar to diversity in CNI/methotrexate controls. Donor-recipient similarity was low at 1-2 months but increased during the first year, and donor CD8+ memory clones often dominated later blood repertoires.

This specimen consisted of PBMCs, obtained after allogeneic stem cell transplant with posttransplant cyclophosphamide. The chain was built from TRBV9 and TRBJ1-4; the D gene is perhaps TRBD1, on 5 matching bases. The clonotype comes from a male patient aged 18-30 years who received an allogeneic stem cell transplant from a related donor, was CMV-positive, and had no GVHD. After a transplant, not all T cells may be the patient's own; some may come from the graft donor. The CDR3 region reads CASPGVGEKLFF. The nucleotide sequence is TGTGCCAGCCCGGGGGTTGGGGAAAAACTGTTTTTT.